This TCR beta chain is from a study of T-cell memory formation after mild COVID-19. Study overall: Each donor largely had its own TCR clusters.

This clonotype was counted between two and nine times. Its target is unknown. Sample barcodes and UMIs were carried by the TCR alpha and TCR beta cDNA libraries that 5'RACE generated with constant-segment primers. TCRdb redid the calling of the 5' RACE reads with MiXCR, one entry per CDR3 protein. The profile shows roughly 370,000 distinct CDR3 sequences, roughly 15% of them singletons. General observations from the study: Clones that contracted from day 15 to 85 were balanced CD4/CD8, while later expanders leaned CD4+.

Per germline, CDR1 SGHTA and CDR2 FQGNSA. The CDR3 sequence is 16 residues long. With 4 bases clipped from V and 3 bases from J, the junction kept 7 bases outside the gene matches. Sequences were obtained from PBMCs or a T cell subset sorted from them (not recorded which). This clonotype was obtained from a man between 18 and 35 years old who had mild COVID-19 (a few samples of this study predate the infection). Cell type and time point are not known. This chain uses TRBV7-2 with TRBJ2-1, with 9 bases identical to TRBD2. CDR3 DNA: TGTGCCAGCAGCTCTACCGCGGGGGGGAACTACAATGAGCAGTTCTTC. The encoded protein is CASSSTAGGNYNEQFF. The complete variable domain, with remaining parts taken from reference TRBV7-2 and TRBJ2-1, reads GAGVSQSPSNKVTEKGKDVELRCDPISGHTALYWYRQSLGQGLEFLIYFQGNSAPDKSGLPSDRFSAERTGGSVSTLTIQRTQQEDSAVYLCASSSTAGGNYNEQFFGPGTRLTVL.